This TCR beta chain was sequenced for a study of type 1 regulatory T cells. Study overall: This in vitro CD4 product, T-allo10, is enriched for Tr1 cells and alloantigen-specific.

TCRdb ran MiXCR on the reads and lists one entry per CDR3 protein. Among approximately 3,300 distinct CDR3 sequences listed, roughly 8% were seen once. Sample share makes this clonotype large. Its antigen is as yet unknown. The TCR was taken from a human donor in good health. The sequenced material came from cultured T cells, either the whole culture or a sorted T cell fraction (not recorded which).

CDR3 protein: CSARGSGKDSGNTIYF. The DNA for the CDR3 is TGCAGTGCTAGAGGGTCAGGGAAGGACTCTGGAAACACCATATATTTT. The chain employs TRBV20-1 and TRBJ1-3; D possibly corresponds to TRBD1 (5 bases). Per germline, CDR1 DFQATT and CDR2 SNEGSKA (reference sequence). Trimming took off 1 base at V and 0 bases at J, with 13 bases between the two ends. The CDR3 runs 16 residues.